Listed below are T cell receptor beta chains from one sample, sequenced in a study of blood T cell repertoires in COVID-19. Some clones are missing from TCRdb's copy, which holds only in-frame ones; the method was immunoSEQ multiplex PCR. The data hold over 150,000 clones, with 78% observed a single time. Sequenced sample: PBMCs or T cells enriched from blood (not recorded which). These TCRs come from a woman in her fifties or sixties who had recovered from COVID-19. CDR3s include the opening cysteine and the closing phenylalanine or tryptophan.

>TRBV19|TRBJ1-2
CASSTQGTGDYGYTF
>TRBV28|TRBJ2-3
CASSLRVSSTDTQYF
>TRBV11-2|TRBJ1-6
CASSLGLYSPLHF
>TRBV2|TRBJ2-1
CASSLVAGVGEQFF
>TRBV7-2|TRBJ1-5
CASSSLRDGRRPQHF
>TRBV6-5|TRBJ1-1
CASRLRGSTEAFF
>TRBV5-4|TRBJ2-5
CASSFAGLAGEETQYF
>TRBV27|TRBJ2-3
CASSLKGADTQYF
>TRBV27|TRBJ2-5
CASSPSPRETQYF
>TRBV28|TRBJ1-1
CASSLMRTEAFF
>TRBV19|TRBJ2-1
CASSMTATGEQFF
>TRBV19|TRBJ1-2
CASIAGTGAWGYTF
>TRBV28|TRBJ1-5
CASSLPDRGNQPQHF
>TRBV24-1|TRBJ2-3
CATSDFTRTSGSPDTQYF
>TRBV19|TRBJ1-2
CASSPGGSVYGYTF
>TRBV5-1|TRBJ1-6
CASSSGTLYNSPLHF
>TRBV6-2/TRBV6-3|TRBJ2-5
CASSYGARLGETQYF
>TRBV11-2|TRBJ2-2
CASSLAGLTRGGELFF
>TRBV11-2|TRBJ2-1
CASDRLAGAEEQFF
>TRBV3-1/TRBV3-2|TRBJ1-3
CASSQGGPSSGNTIYF
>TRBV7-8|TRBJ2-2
CASSKDRAAGELFF
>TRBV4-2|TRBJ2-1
CASSQDMRDNEQFF
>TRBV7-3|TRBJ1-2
CASSLGGTGGMDGYTF
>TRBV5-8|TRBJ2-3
CASSLGVAGTDTQYF
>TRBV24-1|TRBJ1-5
CATSEGGQDQPQHF
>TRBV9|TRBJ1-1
CASSVAGVNTEAFF
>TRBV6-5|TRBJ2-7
CASSYGGQGVVEQYF
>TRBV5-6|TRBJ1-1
CASSLVQMNTEAFF
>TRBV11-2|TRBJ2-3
CASSLVVGIGDTQYF
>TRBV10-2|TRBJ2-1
CASRYVVESGEQFF
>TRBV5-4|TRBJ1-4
CASSLGQTATNEKLFF
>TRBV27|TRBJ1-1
CASSAVLNTEAFF
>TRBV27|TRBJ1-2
CASSLQGSYGYTF
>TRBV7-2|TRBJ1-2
CASSLTPGTPRMGYGYTF
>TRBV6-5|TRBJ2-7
CASSQPGQGSYEQYF
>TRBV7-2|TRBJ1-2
CASSLVTYAYTF
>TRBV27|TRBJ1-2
CASSSDGYSYGYTF
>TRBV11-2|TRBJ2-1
CASSPALAGYNEQFF
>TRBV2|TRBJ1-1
CASNSDRSNTEAFF
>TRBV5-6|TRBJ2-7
CASSLVLGGYEQYF
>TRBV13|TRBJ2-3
CASSLVPLRGTSGTDTQYF
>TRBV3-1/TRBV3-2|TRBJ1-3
CASSFSGLSTGNTIYF
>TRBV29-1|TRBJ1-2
CSVDADTYNYGYTF